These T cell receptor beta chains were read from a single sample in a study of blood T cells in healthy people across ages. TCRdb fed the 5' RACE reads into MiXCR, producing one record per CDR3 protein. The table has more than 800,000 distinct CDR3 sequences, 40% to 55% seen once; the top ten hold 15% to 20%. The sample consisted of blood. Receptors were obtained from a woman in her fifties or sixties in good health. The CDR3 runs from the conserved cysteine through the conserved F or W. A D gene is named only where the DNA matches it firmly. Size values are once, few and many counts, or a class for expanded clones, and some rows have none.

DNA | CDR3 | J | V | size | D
TGCAGTGCCAAGACCCTAGCGGGGGACCAAGAGACCCAGTACTTC | CSAKTLAGDQETQYF | TRBJ2-5 | TRBV20-1 | . | TRBD2
TGTGCCAGCAGTGACCTGGGACAGGGGGCGCATTCCTACAATGAGCAGTACTTC | CASSDLGQGAHSYNEQYF | TRBJ2-7 | TRBV2 | . | TRBD1
TGCGCCAGCAGCTTGCCAGGGGGTTACGAGCAGTACTTC | CASSLPGGYEQYF | TRBJ2-7 | TRBV5-1 | many | TRBD1
TGTGCCAGCAGCACAATGCCCGCAGATACGCAGTATTTT | CASSTMPADTQYF | TRBJ2-3 | TRBV7-2 | . | .
TGTGCCAGCAGCATTAGTGGCAGGGGAAGGGGAGAGACCCAGTACTTC | CASSISGRGRGETQYF | TRBJ2-5 | TRBV12-3/TRBV12-4 | few | .
TGTGCCACCAGCAGAGAAACAGGGGGTTACTATGGCTACACCTTC | CATSRETGGYYGYTF | TRBJ1-2 | TRBV15 | . | TRBD1
TGCAGCGTCCCGGAATGGCACAATCAGCCCCAGCATTTT | CSVPEWHNQPQHF | TRBJ1-5 | TRBV29-1 | many | .
TGCGCCAGCAGCTTGGAACAGGGGCTAATGTACTTC | CASSLEQGLMYF | TRBJ2-5 | TRBV5-1 | . | TRBD1
TGTGCCAGCAGTGCCCTTATGGGTGGTGAAGCTTTCTTT | CASSALMGGEAFF | TRBJ1-1 | TRBV2 | . | .
TGTGCCAGCAGCCAAGATCAAATTAAAGTCGGCTTAACCCCCGGGACAGGGATCTACGAGCAGTACTTC | CASSQDQIKVGLTPGTGIYEQYF | TRBJ2-7 | TRBV14 | few | TRBD1
TGTGCCAGCAGCTCCCGGACTAGCGGGAGGAAAACAGATACGCAGTATTTT | CASSSRTSGRKTDTQYF | TRBJ2-3 | TRBV7-3 | . | TRBD2
TGTGCCTGGAGAGACGGGGGTGAAGCTTTCTTT | CAWRDGGEAFF | TRBJ1-1 | TRBV30 | few | .
TGTGCCCGCAGCTTAGCACTGAGCTCCTACGAGCAGTACTTC | CARSLALSSYEQYF | TRBJ2-7 | TRBV7-6 | . | .
TGCAGTGCGGGGGGCAGAAGTAATTCACCCCTCCACTTT | CSAGGRSNSPLHF | TRBJ1-6 | TRBV20-1 | . | .
TGTGCCAGCAGTCCTCGAGCAGGGAGTCAGCCCCAGCATTTT | CASSPRAGSQPQHF | TRBJ1-5 | TRBV12-3/TRBV12-4 | few | .
TGTGCCAGCAGCTTAGGGGATCTAGGTCAAGAGACCCAGTACTTC | CASSLGDLGQETQYF | TRBJ2-5 | TRBV11-2 | many | .
TGTGCCAGCGGGCCTACAGGGGGAAGTGAGCAGTTCTTC | CASGPTGGSEQFF | TRBJ2-1 | TRBV11-3 | . | TRBD1
TGTGCCAGCAGCGTAGGCCCAGGGGATGAGCAGTTCTTC | CASSVGPGDEQFF | TRBJ2-1 | TRBV9 | . | .
TGTGCCAGCTCACGTCCCCTATGGGACCAGGGCTACGAGCAGTACTTC | CASSRPLWDQGYEQYF | TRBJ2-7 | TRBV18 | few | .
TGTGCCAGCAGTTTATTAGCTTCGGGACACAGAAAAAACATTCAGTACTTC | CASSLLASGHRKNIQYF | TRBJ2-4 | TRBV28 | . | .
TGTGCCAGCAGTTTAGCGGGAGAGAACACTGAAGCTTTCTTT | CASSLAGENTEAFF | TRBJ1-1 | TRBV12-3/TRBV12-4 | . | .
TGCGCCAGCAGCTTGGAGGTGGGGGCTTTAGGGGCCAACGTCCTGACTTTC | CASSLEVGALGANVLTF | TRBJ2-6 | TRBV5-1 | . | .
TGTGCCAGCAGCCCCCCGGGGTCGGGCTATGGCTACACCTTC | CASSPPGSGYGYTF | TRBJ1-2 | TRBV7-9 | . | .
TGTGCCATCAGTGATTTGGCGGGAGAGCTCACAGGTACGCAGTATTTT | CAISDLAGELTGTQYF | TRBJ2-3 | TRBV10-3 | . | TRBD2
TGTGCCAGCTTCCATGAGGGACCCCTTACAGCCGGGGAGCTGTTTTTT | CASFHEGPLTAGELFF | TRBJ2-2 | TRBV12-3/TRBV12-4 | . | .
TGTGCAGCGGGATGGGGATCGTCGCAGTACTTC | CAAGWGSSQYF | TRBJ2-5 | TRBV6-2/TRBV6-3 | few | TRBD2
TGTGCCATCAGTGAGGCTTTACAACAGCATAGCAATCAGCCCCAGCATTTT | CAISEALQQHSNQPQHF | TRBJ1-5 | TRBV10-3 | once | .
TGTGCCAGCGGTGATCTTGGTCAGGTGAGGCACAATGAGCAGTTCTTC | CASGDLGQVRHNEQFF | TRBJ2-1 | TRBV27 | once | .
TGTGCCAGCAGTGGCGGGACAGGGAAGACAGATACGCAGTATTTT | CASSGGTGKTDTQYF | TRBJ2-3 | TRBV2 | . | TRBD1
TGTGCCACCAGCAGTAGACAGGGGTCGGGGCAGCCCCAGCATTTT | CATSSRQGSGQPQHF | TRBJ1-5 | TRBV15 | . | TRBD1
TGTGCCAGCAGTTCCGGCCTTACGGGCGAGCAGTACTTC | CASSSGLTGEQYF | TRBJ2-7 | TRBV27 | . | .
TGTGCCAGCAAAGGACCACAAGAGACCCAGTACTTC | CASKGPQETQYF | TRBJ2-5 | TRBV7-2 | . | .
TGTGCCAGCAGTTTAGTTCCAGGGACTAACGGGAGGATCCATGAGCAGTTCTTC | CASSLVPGTNGRIHEQFF | TRBJ2-1 | TRBV27 | once | TRBD2
TGTGCCATCAGTGACGGGACCCTGGATGGCTACGAGCAGTACTTC | CAISDGTLDGYEQYF | TRBJ2-7 | TRBV10-3 | . | .
TGCGCCAGCAGCCAACTAGCGGGAGGGGGCACAGATACGCAGTATTTT | CASSQLAGGGTDTQYF | TRBJ2-3 | TRBV5-1 | . | TRBD2
TGTGCCAGCAGATCCTCCGGGTTCTACGAGCAGTACTTC | CASRSSGFYEQYF | TRBJ2-7 | TRBV28 | . | .